The 23 T cell receptor beta chains below all came from one sample that was sequenced in a study of blood T cell repertoires in COVID-19. Here immunoSEQ multiplex PCR was the method, and the copy in TCRdb shows in-frame clones only, minus some. The sample shows more than 150,000 clones, about nine tenths of them seen only once. Sequencing was carried out using PBMCs or T cells enriched from blood (not recorded which). Receptors were obtained from a woman in her twenties or thirties who had recovered from COVID-19.

A few counts support this clone. The V and J genes are TRBV3-1 (or the pseudogene TRBV3-2) and TRBJ1-1; D unresolved. Germline V lookup: CDR1 LGHDT, CDR2 YNNKEL (reference sequence). CDR3 size: 16 residues. Trimming took 1 base from V and 4 from J, leaving 16 bases between them. The CDR3 sequence is CASSQARRGRITEAFF. The CDR3, as DNA: TGTGCCAGCAGCCAAGCCCGACGGGGAAGGATCACTGAAGCTTTCTTT.

The rearrangement joins TRBV18 to TRBJ2-7, with D possibly TRBD2 on 5 matching bases. V shed 1 base and J shed 0 bases, with 13 bases lying between them. The CDR3 loop spans 16 amino acids. Germline assignment: CDR1 KGHSH and CDR2 LQKENI. The CDR3, as DNA: TGTGCCAGCTCACCACGAAAGTTAGGGAGCTCCTACGAGCAGTACTTC. This gives the protein CASSPRKLGSSYEQYF.

The chain recombines TRBV10-3 with TRBJ2-7, with D maybe TRBD1 (8 bases). The CDR3 loop spans 13 amino acids. Trimming took 6 bases from V and 4 from J, leaving 13 bases between them. CDR1 is ENHRY, CDR2 SYGVKD, per germline. The CDR3 DNA sequence: TGTGCCATCAGGGACAGGGAGGGGTACGAGCAGTACTTC. Residues: CAIRDREGYEQYF.

The chain recombines TRBV6-2 or TRBV6-3 with TRBJ2-1; 16 bases fit TRBD2. With 1 base clipped from V and 8 bases from J, the junction kept 5 bases outside the gene matches. This CDR3 spans 17 amino acids. Germline V gene sequence: CDR1 MNHEY, CDR2 SVGEGT. CDR3 bases: TGTGCCAGCAGTTACTTTCCGGGGACTAGCGGGAGGGATGAGCAGTTCTTC. Protein product: CASSYFPGTSGRDEQFF.

The CDR3 loop is CASSLGWTRGADTQYF. The CDR3 DNA follows: TGTGCCAGCAGCTTAGGGTGGACTAGGGGCGCAGATACGCAGTATTTT. The rearrangement links TRBV7-6 to TRBJ2-3; TRBD2 agrees at 7 bases. After removal of 1 base from V and 4 bases from J, the junction contained 8 bases not matched to a gene. There are 16 residues in the CDR3. CDR1 and CDR2 from the germline V gene are SGHVS and FNYEAQ.

This rearrangement joins TRBV27 to TRBJ2-1; 7 nucleotides line up with TRBD1. The CDR3 is 15 amino acids. After removal of 5 bases from V and 1 base from J, the junction contained 5 bases not matched to a gene. Germline CDR1 is MNHEY and CDR2 is SMNVEV (reference sequence). The CDR3 spells CASSTRQGSYNEQFF. CDR3 nucleotides: TGTGCCAGCAGTACTAGACAGGGTTCCTACAATGAGCAGTTCTTC.

The chain uses TRBV7-9 and TRBJ1-1; the D gene is possibly TRBD1 (5 bases). Germline lookup yields CDR1 SEHNR and CDR2 FQNEAQ (reference sequence). V was trimmed by 1 base and J by 7 bases, leaving 10 bases between them. CDR3 size: 13 residues. CDR3 protein: CASSLGTPYEAFF. The CDR3 coding sequence is TGTGCCAGCAGCTTAGGGACACCATATGAAGCTTTCTTT.

This chain uses TRBV7-6 with TRBJ1-3; D might be TRBD1 (6 bases). V lost 1 base to trimming and J lost 3 bases, with 10 bases between them. The V gene's germline CDR1 is SGHVS and CDR2 FNYEAQ. This CDR3 is built from 15 residues. In nucleotides, the CDR3 is TGTGCCAGCAGCTTAGAGGGGGGGAATGGAAACACCATATATTTT. It codes for CASSLEGGNGNTIYF.

The chain links TRBV2 to TRBJ2-1; tentatively, D is TRBD2 (5 bases). Germline V gene lookup returns CDR1 SNHLY and CDR2 FYNNEI. The V end was cut by 6 bases, the J end by 7 bases, with 10 bases between. CDR3 length: 12 amino acids. The CDR3 loop reads CASSEGFNEQFF. The DNA for the CDR3 is TGTGCCAGCAGCGAGGGATTTAATGAGCAGTTCTTC. Looking up the rest from reference TRBV2 and TRBJ2-1 gives the full variable domain: EPEVTQTPSHQVTQMGQEVILRCVPISNHLYFYWYRQILGQKVEFLVSFYNNEISEKSEIFDDQFSVERPDGSNFTLKIRSTKLEDSAMYFCASSEGFNEQFFGPGTRLTVL.

V usage is TRBV28 and J usage is TRBJ1-5, with TRBD1 as a possible D gene (5 bases). This CDR3 has 15 residues. Germline CDR1 MDHEN, CDR2 SYDVKM. V was shortened by 10 bases and J by 3 bases, with 19 bases between the two germline ends. CDR3 coding DNA: TGTGCCACTCACGACGGGGGATTCGACAATCAGCCCCAGCATTTT. It specifies CATHDGGFDNQPQHF.

The V gene is TRBV11-3, the J gene TRBJ1-2; 7 bases agree with TRBD1. The CDR3 is made up of 12 amino acids. CDR1 is SGHNT and CDR2 is YENEEA in the germline V gene. Germline trimming cut 3 bases from V and 13 bases from J; bases unmatched to any gene: 8. The CDR3 sequence is CASSFGQAGGTF. Written as DNA, the CDR3 is TGTGCCAGCAGCTTTGGACAGGCCGGAGGCACCTTC.

This chain connects TRBV4-1 to TRBJ2-7; 7 nucleotides line up with TRBD1. Trimming took 4 bases from V and 4 from J; bases not matched to a gene: 13. The CDR3 has 16 amino acids. The germline gives CDR1 MGHRA, CDR2 YSYEKL. The CDR3 DNA is TGCGCCAGCAGCCCCGAAGAAGGGGGCGCAGGATACGAGCAGTACTTC. It codes for CASSPEEGGAGYEQYF.

There are a few counts of this clone. This sequence joins TRBV29-1 and TRBJ2-1; tentative D call: TRBD2 (6 bases). V was shortened by 1 base and J by 8 bases, with 21 bases between the two germline ends. Germline V CDR1 and CDR2: SQVTM, ANQGSEA. The CDR3 spans 16 residues. In DNA, the CDR3 is TGCAGCGTTGAAGGAGAAGCGGGCGTAAGTGTGCATGAGCAGTTCTTC. This encodes CSVEGEAGVSVHEQFF.

The CDR3 sequence is CASSLTSNEQFF. The CDR3 bases are TGTGCCAGCAGCCTGACTAGCAATGAGCAGTTCTTC. The chain employs TRBV11-3 and TRBJ2-1; TRBD2 might be the D (6 bases). The CDR3 is made up of 12 amino acids. Germline V gene sequence: CDR1 SGHNT, CDR2 YENEEA. Trimming pared 5 bases from V and 6 bases from J, leaving 8 bases between.

This rearrangement joins TRBV5-6 to TRBJ1-2, with D tentatively TRBD1 (6 bases). Germline CDR1 reads SGHDT; CDR2 reads YYEEEE. Trimming took 2 bases from V and 8 from J, leaving 16 bases between them. This CDR3 spans 14 amino acids. The CDR3 DNA reads as TGTGCCAGCAGCTTCAGTACAGGGCATCAAGGCTACACCTTC. The encoded protein is CASSFSTGHQGYTF. Together with reference TRBV5-6 and TRBJ1-2, the CDR3 gives the full variable domain: DAGVTQSPTHLIKTRGQQVTLRCSPKSGHDTVSWYQQALGQGPQFIFQYYEEEERQRGNFPDRFSGHQFPNYSSELNVNALLLGDSALYLCASSFSTGHQGYTFGSGTRLTVV.

The CDR3 region has the DNA TGTGCCAGCAGACATCCGGGACTACTATACAATGAGCAGTTCTTC. This gives the protein CASRHPGLLYNEQFF. The genes are TRBV7-2 and TRBJ2-1; 7 bases agree with TRBD2. The CDR3 loop spans 15 amino acids. Germline V CDR1 and CDR2: SGHTA, FQGNSA. Unmatched junction bases numbered 9, after V lost 6 bases and J lost 4 bases. Drawing the rest from reference TRBV7-2 and TRBJ2-1, the complete variable domain is GAGVSQSPSNKVTEKGKDVELRCDPISGHTALYWYRQSLGQGLEFLIYFQGNSAPDKSGLPSDRFSAERTGGSVSTLTIQRTQQEDSAVYLCASRHPGLLYNEQFFGPGTRLTVL.

The rearrangement joins TRBV5-5 to TRBJ1-5, with D possibly TRBD1 on 6 matching bases. The CDR3 loop spans 15 amino acids. Trimming took 4 bases from V and 2 from J, leaving 13 bases between them. Germline loops: CDR1 SGHKS, CDR2 YYEKEE (reference sequence). This chain's CDR3 is CASSLRDIGNQPQHF. The CDR3 DNA follows: TGTGCCAGCAGCCTCAGGGACATTGGCAATCAGCCCCAGCATTTT.

The gene calls are TRBV9 and TRBJ2-1; 15 positions agree with TRBD2. The trim removed 4 bases at V and 5 bases at J, leaving 10 bases unmatched. There are 18 residues in the CDR3. Per the germline V gene, CDR1 is SGDLS and CDR2 is YYNGEE. The CDR3 loop reads CASSSRTSGGGYDNEQFF. As DNA, the CDR3 is TGTGCCAGCAGCTCAAGGACTAGCGGGGGGGGCTACGACAATGAGCAGTTCTTC.

The chain employs TRBV27 and TRBJ1-6; D is perhaps TRBD1 (6 bases). CDR3 length: 14 residues. V shed 4 bases and J shed 5 bases, with 9 bases lying between them. CDR1 and CDR2 (germline): MNHEY, SMNVEV (reference sequence). The CDR3 nucleotides read TGTGCCAGCAGTTCCGGGACACATAATTCACCCCTCCACTTT. Translating gives CASSSGTHNSPLHF.

The rearrangement uses TRBV6-5 and TRBJ1-1, with 7 bases that match TRBD1. V was pared by 6 bases and J by 6 bases, with 10 bases of the junction left unmatched. CDR1 and CDR2 from the germline V gene are MNHEY and SVGAGI. The CDR3 runs to 14 residues. The CDR3 DNA follows: TGTGCCAGCAGGTGGCAGGGGGTGGTGGCTGAAGCTTTCTTT. It codes for CASRWQGVVAEAFF.

This rearrangement joins TRBV30 to TRBJ2-4; D possibly corresponds to TRBD2 (6 bases). V lost 5 bases to trimming and J lost 0 bases, with 8 bases between them. The CDR3 spans 13 residues. CDR1 GTSNPN and CDR2 SVGIG come from the germline V gene (reference sequence). CDR3 in DNA: TGTGCCTGGGAGGGACTAGCCAAAAACATTCAGTACTTC. It is translated as CAWEGLAKNIQYF.

V and J are TRBV29-1 and TRBJ1-2; D not certain. The germline V gene has CDR1 SQVTM and CDR2 ANQGSEA. With 1 base removed from V and 3 bases from J, the gap between germline ends came to 9 bases. CDR3 length: 13 residues. Here the CDR3 DNA reads TGCAGCGTTGAAGGCGGGGATGACTATGGCTACACCTTC. Translation: CSVEGGDDYGYTF.

The V call is TRBV27, the J call TRBJ2-7; tentatively, D is TRBD1 (6 bases). The germline gives CDR1 MNHEY, CDR2 SMNVEV (reference sequence). The CDR3 is 13 residues long. Trimming stripped 3 bases from V and 7 bases from J, with 13 bases between. CDR3 in amino acids: CASSFPGVGEQYF. Here the CDR3 DNA reads TGTGCCAGCAGTTTTCCAGGGGTGGGAGAGCAGTACTTC.